These 6 T cell receptor beta chains were sequenced from one sample in a study of Ad26.COV2.S vaccination and SARS-CoV-2 variants. Repertoires were generated with immunoSEQ multiplex PCR, while TCRdb's copy carries only in-frame clones and drops some. The table lists about 400,000 clones, about nine tenths of them singletons. Treatment denoted: 15 to 20 received Ad26.COV2.S at low or high dose, single or two shots; roughly five received placebo; per-sample allocation not given. Collection of samples fell on day 63 after the first vaccine or placebo injection. Sequencing was performed on peripheral blood, taken in a trial of Ad26.COV2.S vaccine versus placebo. These receptors all come from a person aged 18-60 years who received the Ad26.COV2.S COVID-19 vaccine or a placebo.

This rearrangement joins TRBV9 to TRBJ2-2, with a possible D match to TRBD2 (6 bases). Trimming removed 4 bases from V and 3 bases from J, with 16 bases in between. The CDR3 is made up of 16 amino acids. CDR1 and CDR2 from the germline V gene are SGDLS and YYNGEE. The CDR3 here is CASSPSIERDTGELFF. CDR3 sequence (DNA): TGTGCCAGCAGCCCCTCTATTGAGCGGGACACCGGGGAGCTGTTTTTT.

This chain uses TRBV11-3 with TRBJ2-1; D is unresolved. The ends were cut back, 7 bases at V and 8 bases at J, with 9 bases in the middle. The CDR3 length is 11 residues. Germline V lookup: CDR1 SGHNT, CDR2 YENEEA. CDR3 bases: TGTGCCAGCATGGGCGGCGATGAGCAGTTCTTC. It codes for CASMGGDEQFF.

The chain carries TRBV30 and TRBJ1-4; perhaps TRBD1 as D (5 bases). V shed 0 bases and J shed 7 bases, with 9 bases lying between them. The CDR3 extends over 13 amino acids. Germline-derived CDR1 and CDR2 are GTSNPN and SVGIG (reference sequence). The CDR3 protein is CAWSVQDIEKLFF. In DNA, the CDR3 is TGTGCCTGGAGTGTACAGGACATTGAAAAACTGTTTTTT.

This rearrangement joins TRBV7-9 to TRBJ1-1, with 7 bases lining up with TRBD1. The CDR3 loop spans 18 amino acids. Germline loops: CDR1 SEHNR, CDR2 FQNEAQ (reference sequence). Unmatched junction bases numbered 17, after V lost 5 bases and J lost 2 bases. The CDR3 here is CASSPNDRDHFANTEAFF. In DNA, the CDR3 is TGTGCCAGCAGCCCAAACGACAGGGATCATTTTGCAAACACTGAAGCTTTCTTT.

The chain combines TRBV6-2 or TRBV6-3 with TRBJ1-2, with D tentatively TRBD1 (6 bases). This CDR3 spans 15 amino acids. V was shortened by 5 bases and J by 1 base, with 14 bases between the two germline ends. From germline, CDR1 is MNHEY and CDR2 SVGEGT. The CDR3 is CASSTHRADNYGYTF. CDR3 in DNA: TGTGCCAGCAGTACCCACAGGGCCGATAACTATGGCTACACCTTC.

The chain combines TRBV30 with TRBJ2-5, with no clear D. Germline V gene sequence: CDR1 GTSNPN, CDR2 SVGIG (reference sequence). Trimming cost V 8 bases and J 1 base, with 14 bases left between them. The CDR3 runs 13 residues. The DNA for the CDR3 is TGTGCCAGCCGGCGCCAGTTCCAAGAGACCCAGTACTTC. Translated, it gives CASRRQFQETQYF.